These T cell receptor beta chains were read from a single sample in a study of OX40 agonist ivuxolimab in advanced cancers. TCRdb keeps only in-frame clones here, not all; method: immunoSEQ multiplex PCR. The sample shows approximately 74,000 clones, roughly four fifths of them seen only once. The sequencing here drew on CD4+ or CD8+ T cells sorted from blood, taken in a trial of the OX40 agonist ivuxolimab. The receptors here all came from an adult with an advanced solid tumor such as melanoma, head and neck, liver or kidney cancer. The CDR3 runs from the conserved cysteine through the conserved F or W. A D gene is named only where the DNA matches it firmly. A clone size is listed for some rows: how often the clone was seen (once, few, many), or a class if it is expanded.

CDR3 protein	CDR3 DNA	clone size	J gene	D gene	V gene
CASSYGDRTDTQYF	TGTGCCAGCAGTTACGGGGATCGCACAGATACGCAGTATTTT	few	TRBJ2-3	NA	TRBV6-5
CASSLVAGGYEQYF	TGCGCCAGCAGCTTGGTAGCGGGAGGCTACGAGCAGTACTTC	NA	TRBJ2-7	TRBD2	TRBV5-1
CASGPGTDKETQYF	TGTGCCAGCGGCCCCGGGACCGATAAAGAGACCCAGTACTTC	NA	TRBJ2-5	NA	TRBV7-9
CASSLAGTAPLTSNYGYTF	TGTGCCAGCAGCTTAGCCGGAACCGCTCCTCTGACAAGCAACTATGGCTACACCTTC	NA	TRBJ1-2	NA	TRBV7-9
CASSTQGDTQYF	TGTGCCAGCAGCACCCAGGGGGATACGCAGTATTTT	NA	TRBJ2-3	NA	TRBV6-6
CAIGRGAHEQYF	TGTGCCATCGGTCGGGGGGCCCACGAGCAGTACTTC	NA	TRBJ2-7	NA	TRBV10-3
CASSVTGISNQPQHF	TGTGCCAGCAGCGTTACAGGGATTAGCAATCAGCCCCAGCATTTT	NA	TRBJ1-5	NA	TRBV7-8
CASSEWGVTEAFF	TGTGCCAGCAGTGAATGGGGGGTAACTGAAGCTTTCTTT	NA	TRBJ1-1	NA	TRBV6-1
CASSPLPSGSWYNEQFF	TGTGCCAGTAGTCCCCTCCCTAGCGGGAGTTGGTACAATGAGCAGTTCTTC	few	TRBJ2-1	TRBD2	TRBV19
CASRGGDYEQYF	TGTGCCAGCAGAGGGGGGGACTACGAGCAGTACTTC	NA	TRBJ2-7	NA	TRBV21-1
CASSQGGKAQHF	TGTGCCAGCAGTCAAGGGGGAAAGGCCCAGCATTTT	NA	TRBJ1-5	NA	TRBV6-5
CASSVRLAGTYNEQFF	TGTGCCAGCAGTGTACGGCTAGCGGGGACCTACAATGAGCAGTTCTTC	NA	TRBJ2-1	TRBD2	TRBV6-1
CASGRTFSYEQYF	TGTGCCAGCGGTCGGACATTCTCCTACGAGCAGTACTTC	medium-sized	TRBJ2-7	NA	TRBV2
CASSRGLSGNTIYF	TGTGCCAGCAGCCGAGGACTCTCTGGAAACACCATATATTTT	few	TRBJ1-3	NA	TRBV5-4
CASSLNPGQGRETQYF	TGTGCCAGCAGTTTAAATCCGGGGCAGGGTCGCGAGACCCAGTACTTC	few	TRBJ2-5	NA	TRBV28
CASRDPGEISSYEQYF	TGTGCCAGCAGGGATCCAGGGGAGATATCCTCCTACGAGCAGTACTTC	NA	TRBJ2-7	NA	TRBV7-3
CASSQDNPRDSNEKLFF	TGCGCCAGCAGCCAGGATAACCCGAGGGATTCTAATGAAAAACTGTTTTTT	NA	TRBJ1-4	NA	TRBV4-3
CSVEGRGGQNIQYF	TGCAGCGTTGAAGGGCGGGGCGGCCAAAACATTCAGTACTTC	NA	TRBJ2-4	NA	TRBV29-1
CSVAAQATDTQYF	TGCAGCGTTGCTGCTCAGGCCACAGATACGCAGTATTTT	NA	TRBJ2-3	NA	TRBV29-1
CSARGGYEQYF	TGCAGTGCTAGAGGGGGATACGAGCAGTACTTC	NA	TRBJ2-7	NA	TRBV20-1
CASSLDRGTGGLRSTEAFF	TGCGCCAGCAGCTTGGACCGTGGGACAGGGGGCCTTAGGAGTACTGAAGCTTTCTTT	NA	TRBJ1-1	TRBD1	TRBV5-1
CASSLAYEDTQYF	TGCGCCAGCAGCTTGGCCTATGAAGATACCCAGTACTTC	NA	TRBJ2-5	NA	TRBV5-1
CASSNVGTGGEKLFF	TGCGCCAGCAGTAACGTAGGGACAGGAGGTGAAAAACTGTTTTTT	NA	TRBJ1-4	TRBD1	TRBV5-1
CASSLIGLGNTEAFF	TGTGCCAGCAGCTTAATTGGGTTAGGAAACACTGAAGCTTTCTTT	few	TRBJ1-1	NA	TRBV7-8
CASSLDFGSGNTIYF	TGTGCCAGCAGCTTAGATTTCGGGTCTGGAAACACCATATATTTT	NA	TRBJ1-3	NA	TRBV11-2
CASSFFSGGIYNEQFF	TGCGCCAGCAGTTTTTTTAGCGGTGGGATTTACAATGAGCAGTTCTTC	few	TRBJ2-1	NA	TRBV5-1
CASSESERALHF	TGTGCCAGCAGTGAGTCCGAGAGGGCCCTCCACTTT	NA	TRBJ1-6	NA	TRBV6-1
CASRSSPGLAGLSYNEQFF	TGCGCCAGCAGATCTTCACCGGGACTAGCGGGTCTTTCCTACAATGAGCAGTTCTTC	NA	TRBJ2-1	TRBD2	TRBV5-1
CASSFYRGALDEQYF	TGTGCCAGCAGCTTCTACCGAGGCGCGTTGGACGAGCAGTACTTC	NA	TRBJ2-7	NA	TRBV7-9
CASLQNRETQYF	TGTGCCAGCTTACAGAATCGGGAGACCCAGTACTTC	few	TRBJ2-5	NA	TRBV2
CASSSYRGTYNEQFF	TGTGCCAGCAGCTCATACCGGGGAACCTACAATGAGCAGTTCTTC	NA	TRBJ2-1	NA	TRBV7-2
CASSLDRLGVTGELFF	TGTGCCAGCAGCTTAGATCGGTTGGGGGTCACCGGGGAGCTGTTTTTT	NA	TRBJ2-2	NA	TRBV7-8
CASSSGTGDGYTF	TGTGCCAGCAGCTCCGGGACAGGGGATGGCTACACCTTC	few	TRBJ1-2	TRBD1	TRBV5-6
CASSSMFQQPGYEQFF	TGTGCCAGCAGCTCCATGTTCCAGCAGCCAGGATATGAGCAGTTCTTC	NA	TRBJ2-1	NA	TRBV7-2
CAISTGLAGAPQYF	TGTGCCATCAGTACGGGACTAGCGGGGGCCCCGCAGTATTTT	NA	TRBJ2-3	TRBD2	TRBV10-3
CASSFGTDKAFF	TGTGCCAGCAGTTTCGGCACAGATAAAGCTTTCTTT	NA	TRBJ1-1	NA	TRBV28
CSVGPAPGYEQYF	TGCAGCGTTGGCCCCGCCCCAGGATACGAGCAGTACTTC	NA	TRBJ2-7	NA	TRBV29-1
CSVSGTASTDTQYF	TGCAGCGTCTCAGGGACCGCTAGCACAGATACGCAGTATTTT	NA	TRBJ2-3	NA	TRBV29-1
CASSLVTGMGATGELFF	TGTGCCAGCAGCTTAGTGACAGGGATGGGAGCAACCGGGGAGCTGTTTTTT	NA	TRBJ2-2	TRBD1	TRBV7-8
CASSLGSTKNIQYF	TGCGCCAGCAGCTTGGGAAGTACCAAAAACATTCAGTACTTC	NA	TRBJ2-4	NA	TRBV5-1
CASSWGDREETQYF	TGTGCCAGCAGCTGGGGGGACAGGGAGGAGACCCAGTACTTC	NA	TRBJ2-5	TRBD1	TRBV11-1
CASSSTGALDNEQFF	TGTGCCAGCAGCTCGACAGGGGCTCTGGACAATGAGCAGTTCTTC	NA	TRBJ2-1	TRBD1	TRBV5-4
CASSLEQGQLLFNQPQHF	TGTGCCAGCAGCTTAGAACAGGGCCAACTACTTTTTAATCAGCCCCAGCATTTT	NA	TRBJ1-5	NA	TRBV7-8
CASSYLGRDSPLHF	TGTGCCAGCAGTTACCTGGGCAGAGATTCACCCCTCCACTTT	NA	TRBJ1-6	NA	TRBV6-5
CASSYTRFGSEQYF	TGTGCCAGCAGTTATACTAGATTTGGGAGCGAGCAGTACTTC	NA	TRBJ2-7	NA	TRBV6-1
CASSYGRESNEQFF	TGTGCCAGCAGTTACGGGCGGGAGAGTAATGAGCAGTTCTTC	NA	TRBJ2-1	TRBD2	TRBV6-6
CASSLYSMSGGDEQFF	TGCGCCAGCAGCCTCTACTCCATGTCAGGCGGGGACGAGCAGTTCTTC	NA	TRBJ2-1	NA	TRBV4-1
CASSPGHTFNYGYTF	TGTGCCAGCAGCCCCGGACATACTTTTAACTATGGCTACACCTTC	NA	TRBJ1-2	NA	TRBV5-4